A single sample gave rise to the 11 T cell receptor beta chains below, sequenced in a study of blood T cell repertoires in COVID-19. Clones were sequenced by immunoSEQ multiplex PCR, and TCRdb holds only the in-frame ones, with some missing. The sample lists about 150,000 clones, about 85% occurring once. Sequenced material: peripheral blood. The receptor set was obtained from a man between 60 and 75 years old with COVID-19, enrolled during active disease.

The chain is built from TRBV7-8 and TRBJ1-5; 9 bases align to TRBD1. Germline assignment: CDR1 SGHVS and CDR2 FQNEAQ. J gave up 4 bases and V 5 bases, and 3 bases lay outside the gene matches. The CDR3 extends over 14 amino acids. The CDR3 spells CASSPGTGNQPQHF. CDR3 coding DNA: TGTGCCAGCAGCCCGGGGACAGGGAATCAGCCCCAGCATTTT.

The chain recombines TRBV5-1 with TRBJ2-7; D remains unclear. This CDR3 is built from 14 residues. Per the germline V gene, CDR1 is SGHRS and CDR2 is YFSETQ. With 1 base removed from V and 0 bases from J, the gap between germline ends came to 8 bases. The CDR3 sequence is CASSLQTSSYEQYF. CDR3 bases: TGCGCCAGCAGCTTGCAAACGAGCTCCTACGAGCAGTACTTC.

The V gene is TRBV6-2 or TRBV6-3, the J gene TRBJ2-1; 13 nucleotides align to TRBD2. This CDR3 is 15 amino acids long. J was trimmed by 4 bases and V by 5 bases; bases with no gene match: 2. Germline V gene data show CDR1 as MNHEY and CDR2 as SVGEGT. The CDR3 sequence: CASSRLAGGYNEQFF. CDR3 bases: TGTGCCAGCAGTCGACTAGCGGGGGGTTACAATGAGCAGTTCTTC.

The chain has TRBV7-2 and TRBJ2-3; no reliable D call. Trimming took 0 bases from V and 4 from J, leaving 8 bases between them. There are 14 residues in the CDR3. Per germline, CDR1 SGHTA and CDR2 FQGNSA. The CDR3 DNA reads as TGTGCCAGCAGCTTAGCGCTACCCCCAGATACGCAGTATTTT. As protein: CASSLALPPDTQYF.

This clone was detected once. The J gene is TRBJ2-7, the V gene TRBV6-5; 7 bases are a match to TRBD1. Germline CDR1 is MNHEY and CDR2 is SVGAGI. The J segment lost 3 bases and the V segment lost 0 bases, leaving 5 bases of the junction unmatched. There are 15 residues in the CDR3. The CDR3 loop is CASSYSTGTFYEQYF. The CDR3 DNA sequence: TGTGCCAGCAGTTACTCGACAGGGACATTCTACGAGCAGTACTTC.

The chain recombines TRBV6-5 with TRBJ1-6; TRBD1 aligns across 11 bases. Germline V lookup: CDR1 MNHEY, CDR2 SVGAGI. Unmatched junction bases numbered 7, after V lost 7 bases and J lost 8 bases. CDR3 length: 15 amino acids. The CDR3 DNA reads TGTGCCAGCACCAGCGGGACAGGGGGTGATTCACCCCTCCACTTT. Translating it yields CASTSGTGGDSPLHF.

The V call is TRBV7-3, the J call TRBJ1-1, with D unresolved. Trimming took 5 bases from V and 1 from J, leaving 11 bases between them. The length of the CDR3 is 14 residues. Germline CDR1 SGHTA, CDR2 FQGTGA. CDR3 in amino acids: CASSKDSGNTEAFF. Written as DNA, the CDR3 is TGTGCCAGCAGCAAAGATTCGGGGAACACTGAAGCTTTCTTT.

The V gene is TRBV29-1, the J gene TRBJ2-2; 7 nucleotides line up with TRBD1. This CDR3 has 13 amino acids. V gave up 5 bases and J gave up 7 bases; unmatched junction bases: 7. Germline values: CDR1 SQVTM, CDR2 ANQGSEA. CDR3 sequence (DNA): TGCAGCGTTAACAGGGGTGTAGGCGGGGAGCTGTTTTTT. It yields the protein CSVNRGVGGELFF.

The genes are TRBV3-1 (or the pseudogene TRBV3-2) and TRBJ2-7; 8 bases are a match to TRBD1. Germline V CDR1 and CDR2: LGHDT, YNNKEL (reference sequence). The CDR3 is 16 residues long. V shed 5 bases, J shed 2 bases, and the junction held 11 bases outside the gene matches. The CDR3 sequence is CASSETGTGLTYEQYF. In DNA, the CDR3 is TGTGCCAGCAGCGAGACCGGGACAGGCCTAACCTACGAGCAGTACTTC.

Here the CDR3 reads CASSHQVGCTGNTIYF. The CDR3, as DNA: TGTGCCAGCAGCCATCAAGTCGGTTGTACTGGAAACACCATATATTTT. This sequence joins TRBV3-1 (or the pseudogene TRBV3-2) and TRBJ1-3; D call uncertain. The CDR3 covers 16 residues. Trimming took 3 bases from V and 2 from J, leaving 14 bases between them. Germline V gives CDR1 LGHDT, CDR2 YNNKEL (reference sequence).

To note about this clone: The identical CDR3 is also encoded by other nucleotide sequences in the sample. J is TRBJ1-5 and V is TRBV28, with 10 bases matching TRBD1. Germline CDR1 and CDR2: MDHEN and SYDVKM. This CDR3 spans 14 amino acids. J was trimmed by 4 bases and V by 5 bases; bases with no gene match: 2. The CDR3 nucleotides are TGTGCCAGCAGTCGGGGACAGGGGAATCAGCCCCAGCATTTT. As protein: CASSRGQGNQPQHF.